This T cell receptor (beta chain) was profiled in a study of blood T cell repertoires in COVID-19. Study members were between roughly 18 and 100 years old and lived in approximately 25 US regions. Allocation to cohorts depended on clinical history reported by the participants. The assay was immunoSEQ multiplex PCR, and TCRdb's table has in-frame clones only and misses some. The table shows about 200,000 clones, with 80% to 90% occurring only once. This clonotype was obtained from a woman between 40 and 55 years old with acute COVID-19. What was sequenced was PBMCs or T cells enriched from blood (not recorded which).

CDR3 in amino acids: CASTGAGELFF. For the CDR3, the DNA is TGTGCCAGCACGGGAGCCGGGGAGCTGTTTTTT. This rearrangement joins TRBV28 to TRBJ2-2, with a weak D call TRBD2 (6 bases). V was shortened by 7 bases and J by 6 bases, with 6 bases between the two germline ends. Germline V gives CDR1 MDHEN, CDR2 SYDVKM. The CDR3 runs 11 residues.